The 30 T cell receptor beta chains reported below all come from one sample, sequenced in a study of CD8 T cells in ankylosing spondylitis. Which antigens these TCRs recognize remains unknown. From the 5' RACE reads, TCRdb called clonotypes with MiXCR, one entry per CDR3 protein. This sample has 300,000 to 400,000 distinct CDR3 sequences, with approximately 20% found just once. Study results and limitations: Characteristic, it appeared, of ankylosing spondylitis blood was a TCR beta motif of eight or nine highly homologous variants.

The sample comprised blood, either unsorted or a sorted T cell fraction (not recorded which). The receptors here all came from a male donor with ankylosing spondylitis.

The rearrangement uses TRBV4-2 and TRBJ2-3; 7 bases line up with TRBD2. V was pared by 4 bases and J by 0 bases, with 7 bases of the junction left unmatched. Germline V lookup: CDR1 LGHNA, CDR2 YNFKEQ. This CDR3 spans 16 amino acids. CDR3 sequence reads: CASSLRPSGSTDTQYF. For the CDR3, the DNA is TGTGCCAGCAGCCTCCGTCCTAGCGGTAGCACAGATACGCAGTATTTT.

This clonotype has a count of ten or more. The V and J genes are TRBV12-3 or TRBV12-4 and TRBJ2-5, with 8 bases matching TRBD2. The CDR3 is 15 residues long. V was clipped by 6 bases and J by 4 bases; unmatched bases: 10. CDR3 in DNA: TGTGCCAGCAGCCTCTCGGGGCTAGCGGGAGAGACCCAGTACTTC. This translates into CASSLSGLAGETQYF.

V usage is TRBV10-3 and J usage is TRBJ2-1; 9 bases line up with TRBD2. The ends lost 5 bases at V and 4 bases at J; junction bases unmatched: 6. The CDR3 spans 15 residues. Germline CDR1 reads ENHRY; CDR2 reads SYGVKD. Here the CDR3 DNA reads TGTGCCATCAGTTCTGGCGGGAGGGGGTACAATGAGCAGTTCTTC. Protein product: CAISSGGRGYNEQFF.

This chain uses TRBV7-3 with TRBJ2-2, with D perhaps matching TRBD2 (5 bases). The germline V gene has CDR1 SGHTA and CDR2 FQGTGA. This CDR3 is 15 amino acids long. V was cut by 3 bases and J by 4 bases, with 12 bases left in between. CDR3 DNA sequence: TGTGCCAGCAGCTTGTCTGCCCGGGGCACCGGGGAGCTGTTTTTT. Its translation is CASSLSARGTGELFF. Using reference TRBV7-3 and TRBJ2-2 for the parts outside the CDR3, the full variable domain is GAGVSQTPSNKVTEKGKYVELRCDPISGHTALYWYRQSLGQGPEFLIYFQGTGAADDSGLPNDRFFAVRPEGSVSTLKIQRTERGDSAVYLCASSLSARGTGELFFGEGSRLTVL.

CDR3 DNA sequence: TGCAGTGCTGAAGCGGCAGGGCTAAACCAAGAGACCCAGTACTTC. Amino acids: CSAEAAGLNQETQYF. V is TRBV20-1 and J is TRBJ2-5, with D perhaps assigned TRBD1 or TRBD2 (5 bases each). CDR1 and CDR2 from the germline V gene are DFQATT and SNEGSKA (reference sequence). CDR3 length equals 15 residues. V was clipped by 5 bases and J by 0 bases, with 16 bases between them.

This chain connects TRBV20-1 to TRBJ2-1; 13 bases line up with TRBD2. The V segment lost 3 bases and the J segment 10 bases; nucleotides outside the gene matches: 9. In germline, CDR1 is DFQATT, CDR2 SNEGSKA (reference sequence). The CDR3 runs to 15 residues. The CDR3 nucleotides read TGCAGTGCTAGTTTCTCCGGGACTAGCGGGGCAGAGCAGTTCTTC. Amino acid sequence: CSASFSGTSGAEQFF.

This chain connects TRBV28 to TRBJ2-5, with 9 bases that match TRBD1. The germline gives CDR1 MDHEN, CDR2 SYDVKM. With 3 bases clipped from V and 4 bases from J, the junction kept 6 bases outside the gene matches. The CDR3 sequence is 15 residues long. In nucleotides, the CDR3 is TGTGCCAGCAGTTTGGGGACAGGGATGGGAGAGACCCAGTACTTC. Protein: CASSLGTGMGETQYF.

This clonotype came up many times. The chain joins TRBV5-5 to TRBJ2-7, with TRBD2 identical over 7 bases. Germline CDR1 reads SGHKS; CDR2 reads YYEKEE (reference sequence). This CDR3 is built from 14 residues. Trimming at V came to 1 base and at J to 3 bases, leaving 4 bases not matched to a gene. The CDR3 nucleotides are TGTGCCAGCAGCTTGACTAGCGACAACTACGAGCAGTACTTC. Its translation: CASSLTSDNYEQYF.

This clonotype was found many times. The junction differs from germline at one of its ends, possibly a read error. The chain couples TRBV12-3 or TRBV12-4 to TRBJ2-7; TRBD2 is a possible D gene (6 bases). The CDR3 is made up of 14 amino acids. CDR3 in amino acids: CASRFAGSSYEQYF. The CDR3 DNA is TGTGCCAGCCGTTTCGCCGGGAGCAGCTACGAGCAGTACTTC.

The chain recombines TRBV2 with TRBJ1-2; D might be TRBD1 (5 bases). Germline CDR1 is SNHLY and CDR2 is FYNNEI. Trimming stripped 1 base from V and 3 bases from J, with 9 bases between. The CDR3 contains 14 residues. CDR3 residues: CASSEEGADYGYTF. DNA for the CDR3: TGTGCCAGCAGTGAAGAAGGGGCCGACTATGGCTACACCTTC.

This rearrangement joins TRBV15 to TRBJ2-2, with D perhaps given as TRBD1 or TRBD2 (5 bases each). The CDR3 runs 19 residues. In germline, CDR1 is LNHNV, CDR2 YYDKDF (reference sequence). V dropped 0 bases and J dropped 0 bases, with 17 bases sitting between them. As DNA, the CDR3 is TGTGCCACCAGCAGAGATAGGGGACCGTATGACCCGAACACCGGGGAGCTGTTTTTT. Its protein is CATSRDRGPYDPNTGELFF.

DNA of the CDR3: TGTGCCAGCAGCCAAGTAACGACTTCGAACACCGGGGAGCTGTTTTTT. Its protein is CASSQVTTSNTGELFF. J is TRBJ2-2 and V is TRBV3-1; no clear D gene. With 1 base removed from V and 0 bases from J, the gap between germline ends came to 9 bases. Looked up from germline, CDR1 is LGHDT and CDR2 is YNNKEL (reference sequence). This CDR3 has 16 amino acids.

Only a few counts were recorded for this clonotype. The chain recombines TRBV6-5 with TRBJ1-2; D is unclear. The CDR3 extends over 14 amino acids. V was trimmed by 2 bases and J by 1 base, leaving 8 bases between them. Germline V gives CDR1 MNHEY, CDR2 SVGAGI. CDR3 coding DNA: TGTGCCAGCAGTTACCCCGGGAGTAACTATGGCTACACCTTC. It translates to CASSYPGSNYGYTF.

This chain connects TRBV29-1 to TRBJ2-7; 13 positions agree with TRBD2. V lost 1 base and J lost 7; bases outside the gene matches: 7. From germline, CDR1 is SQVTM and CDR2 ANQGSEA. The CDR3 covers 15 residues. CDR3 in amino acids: CSVEGLAGGLTEQYF. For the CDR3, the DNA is TGCAGCGTTGAAGGACTAGCGGGAGGCCTTACGGAGCAGTACTTC.

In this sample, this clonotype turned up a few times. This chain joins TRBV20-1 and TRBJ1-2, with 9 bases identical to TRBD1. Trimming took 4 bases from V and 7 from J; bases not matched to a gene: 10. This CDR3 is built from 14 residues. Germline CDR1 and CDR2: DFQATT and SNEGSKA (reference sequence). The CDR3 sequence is CSATYRDREGGYTF. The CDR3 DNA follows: TGCAGTGCTACCTACCGGGACAGGGAGGGTGGCTACACCTTC.

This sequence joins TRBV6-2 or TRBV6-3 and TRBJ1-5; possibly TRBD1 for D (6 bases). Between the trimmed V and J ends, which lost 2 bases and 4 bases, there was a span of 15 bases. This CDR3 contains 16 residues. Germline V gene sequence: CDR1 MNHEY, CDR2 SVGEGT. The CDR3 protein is CASSYTGGHINQPQHF. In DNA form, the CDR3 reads TGTGCCAGCAGTTACACGGGGGGACACATTAATCAGCCCCAGCATTTT.

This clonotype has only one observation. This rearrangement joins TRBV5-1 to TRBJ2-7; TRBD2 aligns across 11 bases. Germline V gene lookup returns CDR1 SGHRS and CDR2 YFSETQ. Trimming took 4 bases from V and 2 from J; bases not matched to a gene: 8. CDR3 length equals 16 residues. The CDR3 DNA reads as TGCGCCAGCAGCAGAGGGACTAGCGGATTTACCTACGAGCAGTACTTC. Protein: CASSRGTSGFTYEQYF.

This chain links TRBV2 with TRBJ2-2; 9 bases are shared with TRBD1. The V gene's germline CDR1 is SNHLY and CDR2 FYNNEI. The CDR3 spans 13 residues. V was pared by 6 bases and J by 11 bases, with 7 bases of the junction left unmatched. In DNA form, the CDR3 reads TGTGCCAGCAGCGGGACAGGGAGACGCGAGCTGTTTTTT. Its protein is CASSGTGRRELFF.

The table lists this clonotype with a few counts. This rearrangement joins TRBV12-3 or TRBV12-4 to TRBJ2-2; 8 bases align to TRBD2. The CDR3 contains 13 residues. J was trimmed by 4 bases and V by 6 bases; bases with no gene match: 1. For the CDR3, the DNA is TGTGCCAGCAGGAGCGGGGGCACCGGGGAGCTGTTTTTT. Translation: CASRSGGTGELFF.

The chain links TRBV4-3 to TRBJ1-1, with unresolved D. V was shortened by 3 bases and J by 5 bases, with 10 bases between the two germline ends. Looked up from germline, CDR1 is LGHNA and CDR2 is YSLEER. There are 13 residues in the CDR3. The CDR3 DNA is TGCGCCAGCAGCCAGCGCTGGGATACTGAAGCTTTCTTT. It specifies CASSQRWDTEAFF.

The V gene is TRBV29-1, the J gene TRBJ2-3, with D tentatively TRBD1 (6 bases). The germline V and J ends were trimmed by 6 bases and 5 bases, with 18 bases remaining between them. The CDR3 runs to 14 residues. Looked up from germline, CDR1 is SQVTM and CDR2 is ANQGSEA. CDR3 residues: CSVEKRGRRDTQYF. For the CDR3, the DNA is TGCAGCGTGGAAAAGAGGGGGAGAAGAGATACGCAGTATTTT.

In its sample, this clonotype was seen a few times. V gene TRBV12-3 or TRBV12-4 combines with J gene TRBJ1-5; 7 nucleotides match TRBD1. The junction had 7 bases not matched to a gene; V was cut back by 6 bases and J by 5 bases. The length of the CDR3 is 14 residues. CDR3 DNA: TGTGCCAGCAGAAAGACAGGGTCGGATCAGCCCCAGCATTTT. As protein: CASRKTGSDQPQHF.

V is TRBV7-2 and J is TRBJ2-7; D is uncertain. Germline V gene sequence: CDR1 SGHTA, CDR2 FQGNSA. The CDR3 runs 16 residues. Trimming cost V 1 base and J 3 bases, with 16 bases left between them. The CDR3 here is CASSLDLQVGLYEQYF. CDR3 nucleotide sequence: TGTGCCAGCAGCTTAGACCTCCAAGTGGGCCTCTACGAGCAGTACTTC.

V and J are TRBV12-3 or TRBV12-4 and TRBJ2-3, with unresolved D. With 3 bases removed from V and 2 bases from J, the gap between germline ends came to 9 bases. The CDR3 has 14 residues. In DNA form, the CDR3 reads TGTGCCAGCAGTTTGCAGGCTACCACAGATACGCAGTATTTT. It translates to CASSLQATTDTQYF.

CDR3: CASLEDQPQHF. The DNA for the CDR3 is TGTGCCTCCCTGGAGGATCAGCCCCAGCATTTT. The chain combines TRBV12-3 or TRBV12-4 with TRBJ1-5; D not resolved. V lost 11 bases and J lost 5, with 10 bases in between. This CDR3 region has 11 residues.

CDR3 DNA sequence: TGTGCCAGCAAGCTAGAGCGGGAGTCGCTTGAGCAGTTCTTC. It is translated as CASKLERESLEQFF. J is TRBJ2-1 and V is TRBV6-4, with TRBD2 identical over 8 bases. The CDR3 spans 14 residues. The junction had 11 bases not matched to a gene; V was cut back by 7 bases and J by 9 bases. The germline CDR1 and CDR2 sequences are MRHNA and SNTAGT.

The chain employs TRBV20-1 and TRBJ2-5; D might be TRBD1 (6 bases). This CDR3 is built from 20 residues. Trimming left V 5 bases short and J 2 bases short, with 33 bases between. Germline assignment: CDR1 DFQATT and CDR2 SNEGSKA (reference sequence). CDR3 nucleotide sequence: TGCAGTGCTTCCGGAGGACCGGGACAACCTACTCGCGGAGTTCAAGAGACCCAGTACTTC. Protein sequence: CSASGGPGQPTRGVQETQYF.

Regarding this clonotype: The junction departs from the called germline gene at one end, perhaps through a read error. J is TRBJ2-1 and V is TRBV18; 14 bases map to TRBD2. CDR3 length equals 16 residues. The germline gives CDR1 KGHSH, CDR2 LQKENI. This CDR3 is CASPPPKGLAGDEQFF. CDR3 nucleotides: TGTGCCAGCCCACCACCGAAGGGACTAGCGGGAGATGAGCAGTTCTTC. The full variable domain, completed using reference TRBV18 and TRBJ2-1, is NAGVMQNPRHLVRRRGQEARLRCSPMKGHSHVYWYRQLPEEGLKFMVYLQKENIIDESGMPKERFSAEFPKEGPSILRIQQVVRGDSAAYFCASPPPKGLAGDEQFFGPGTRLTVL.

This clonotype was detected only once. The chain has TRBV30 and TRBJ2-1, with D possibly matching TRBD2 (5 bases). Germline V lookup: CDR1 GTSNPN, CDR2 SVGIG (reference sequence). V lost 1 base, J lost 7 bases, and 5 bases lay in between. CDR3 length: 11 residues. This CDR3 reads CAWSGGNEQFF. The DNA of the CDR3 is TGTGCCTGGAGTGGCGGGAATGAGCAGTTCTTC.

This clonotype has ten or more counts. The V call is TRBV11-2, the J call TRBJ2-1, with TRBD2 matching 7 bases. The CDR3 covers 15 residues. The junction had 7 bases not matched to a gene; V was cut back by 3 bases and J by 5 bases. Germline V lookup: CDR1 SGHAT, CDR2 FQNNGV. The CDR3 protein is CASSLGGGGHNEQFF. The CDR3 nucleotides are TGTGCCAGCAGCTTGGGCGGGGGAGGGCACAATGAGCAGTTCTTC.